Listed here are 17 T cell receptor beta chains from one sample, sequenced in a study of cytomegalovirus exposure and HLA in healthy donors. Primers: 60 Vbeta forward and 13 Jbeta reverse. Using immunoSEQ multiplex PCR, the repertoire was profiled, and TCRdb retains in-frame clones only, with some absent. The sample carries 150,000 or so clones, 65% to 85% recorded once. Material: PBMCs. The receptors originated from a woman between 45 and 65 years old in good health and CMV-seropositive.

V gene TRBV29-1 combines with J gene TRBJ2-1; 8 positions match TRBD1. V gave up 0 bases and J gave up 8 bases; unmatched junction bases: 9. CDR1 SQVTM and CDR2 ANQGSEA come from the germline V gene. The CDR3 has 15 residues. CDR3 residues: CSVEEARTGSDEQFF. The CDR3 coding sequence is TGCAGCGTTGAAGAAGCCAGGACAGGGAGCGATGAGCAGTTCTTC.

The CDR3, as DNA: TGCGCCAGCAGCTTGGTCGTGGGGGCTCGGAATACGCAGTATTTT. Translating it yields CASSLVVGARNTQYF. The chain has TRBV5-1 and TRBJ2-3; tentative D call: TRBD1 (6 bases). This CDR3 is 15 amino acids long. The V gene's germline CDR1 is SGHRS and CDR2 YFSETQ. V lost 0 bases to trimming and J lost 7 bases, with 15 bases between them.

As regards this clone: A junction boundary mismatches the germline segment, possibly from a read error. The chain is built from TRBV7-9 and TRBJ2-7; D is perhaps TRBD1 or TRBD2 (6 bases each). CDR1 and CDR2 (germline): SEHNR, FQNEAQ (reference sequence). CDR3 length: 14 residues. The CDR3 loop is CSSSLGGTTYEQYF. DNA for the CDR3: TGTTCCAGCAGCTTAGGGGGGACAACCTACGAGCAGTACTTC.

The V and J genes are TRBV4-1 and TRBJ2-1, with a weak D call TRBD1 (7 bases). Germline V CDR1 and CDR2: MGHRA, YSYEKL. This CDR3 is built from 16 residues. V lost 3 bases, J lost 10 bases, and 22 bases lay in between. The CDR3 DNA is TGCGCCAGCAGCCATTGGGCCCAGGGGGGCTCATGGGAGCAGTTCTTC. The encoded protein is CASSHWAQGGSWEQFF.

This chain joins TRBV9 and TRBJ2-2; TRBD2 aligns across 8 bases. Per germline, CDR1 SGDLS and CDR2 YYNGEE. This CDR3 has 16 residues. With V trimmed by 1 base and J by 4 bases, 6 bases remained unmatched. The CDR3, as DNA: TGTGCCAGCAGCGTAACGGGGGGGATCAGCACCGGGGAGCTGTTTTTT. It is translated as CASSVTGGISTGELFF.

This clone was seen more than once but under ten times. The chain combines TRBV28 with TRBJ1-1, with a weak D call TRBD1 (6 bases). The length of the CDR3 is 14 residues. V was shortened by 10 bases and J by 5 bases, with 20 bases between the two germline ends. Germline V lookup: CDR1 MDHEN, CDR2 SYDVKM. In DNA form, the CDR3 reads TGTGCCACTTTTGTAATAACAGGGATAACTGAAGCTTTCTTT. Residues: CATFVITGITEAFF.

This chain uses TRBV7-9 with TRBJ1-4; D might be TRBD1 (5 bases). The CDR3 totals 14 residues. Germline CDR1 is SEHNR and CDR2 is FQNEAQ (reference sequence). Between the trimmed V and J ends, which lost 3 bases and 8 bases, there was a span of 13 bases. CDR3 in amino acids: CASSFGAGEEKLFF. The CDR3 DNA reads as TGTGCCAGCAGCTTCGGGGCGGGGGAGGAAAAACTGTTTTTT.

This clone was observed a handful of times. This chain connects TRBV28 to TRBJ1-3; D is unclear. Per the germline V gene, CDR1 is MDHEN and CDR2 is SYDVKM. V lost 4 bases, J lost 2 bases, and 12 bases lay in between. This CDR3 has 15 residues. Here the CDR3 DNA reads TGTGCCAGCAGTTCCCGGGGAGCAACTGGAAACACCATATATTTT. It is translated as CASSSRGATGNTIYF.

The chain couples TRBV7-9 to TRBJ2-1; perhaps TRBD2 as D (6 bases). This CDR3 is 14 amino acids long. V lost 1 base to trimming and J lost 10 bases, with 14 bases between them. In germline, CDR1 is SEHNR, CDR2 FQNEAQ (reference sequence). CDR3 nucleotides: TGTGCCAGCAGCTTAGTCGGGCGGGGCGGGGAGCAGTTCTTC. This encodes CASSLVGRGGEQFF.

DNA of the CDR3: TGTGCCAGCAGTCCTAAGGGGACTCCTTTCTACGAGCAGTACTTC. This gives the protein CASSPKGTPFYEQYF. This sequence joins TRBV28 and TRBJ2-7; D might be TRBD2 (6 bases). This CDR3 spans 15 amino acids. The germline V gene has CDR1 MDHEN and CDR2 SYDVKM. Trimming removed 5 bases at V and 3 bases at J, with 17 bases between.

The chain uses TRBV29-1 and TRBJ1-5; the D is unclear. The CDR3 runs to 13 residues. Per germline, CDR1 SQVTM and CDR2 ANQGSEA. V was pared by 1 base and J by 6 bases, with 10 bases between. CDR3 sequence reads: CSVEAGYGQPQHF. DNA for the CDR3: TGCAGCGTTGAAGCGGGGTACGGTCAGCCCCAGCATTTT.

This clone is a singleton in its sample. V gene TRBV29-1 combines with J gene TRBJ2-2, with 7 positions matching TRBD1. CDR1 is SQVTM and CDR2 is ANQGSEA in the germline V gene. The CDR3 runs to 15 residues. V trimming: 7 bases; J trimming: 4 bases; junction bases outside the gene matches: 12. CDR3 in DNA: TGCAGCGCTTTCTCTACAGGGGCCAGCACCGGGGAGCTGTTTTTT. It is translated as CSAFSTGASTGELFF.

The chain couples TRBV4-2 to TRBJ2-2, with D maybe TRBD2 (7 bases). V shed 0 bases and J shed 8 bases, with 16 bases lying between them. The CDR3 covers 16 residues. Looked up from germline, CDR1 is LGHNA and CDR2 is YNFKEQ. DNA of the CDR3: TGTGCCAGCAGCCAAGAGGAACGGGGGGCACTTGGGGAGCTGTTTTTT. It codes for CASSQEERGALGELFF.

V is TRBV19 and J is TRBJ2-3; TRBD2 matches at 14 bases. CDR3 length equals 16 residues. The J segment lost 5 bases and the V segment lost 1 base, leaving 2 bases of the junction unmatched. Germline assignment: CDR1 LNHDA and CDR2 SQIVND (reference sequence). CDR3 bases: TGTGCCAGTAGTATAGTGGGACTAGCGGGAGAAGATACGCAGTATTTT. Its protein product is CASSIVGLAGEDTQYF.

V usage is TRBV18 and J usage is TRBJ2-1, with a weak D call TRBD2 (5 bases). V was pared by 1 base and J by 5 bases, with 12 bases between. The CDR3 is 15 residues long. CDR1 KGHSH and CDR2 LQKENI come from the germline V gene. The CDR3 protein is CASSPLRTSNNEQFF. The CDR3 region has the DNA TGTGCCAGCTCACCACTGAGGACTTCCAACAATGAGCAGTTCTTC.

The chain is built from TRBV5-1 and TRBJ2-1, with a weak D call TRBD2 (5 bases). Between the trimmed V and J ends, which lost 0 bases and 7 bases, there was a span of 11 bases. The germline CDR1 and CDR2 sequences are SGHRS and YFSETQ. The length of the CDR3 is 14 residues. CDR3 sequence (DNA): TGCGCCAGCAGCTTGGTCGGTAGCGAAAATGAGCAGTTCTTC. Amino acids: CASSLVGSENEQFF.

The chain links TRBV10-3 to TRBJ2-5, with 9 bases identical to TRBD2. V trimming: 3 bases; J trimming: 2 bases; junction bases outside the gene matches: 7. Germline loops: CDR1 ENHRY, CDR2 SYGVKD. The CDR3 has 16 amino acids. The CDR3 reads CAISDLAGEDQETQYF. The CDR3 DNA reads TGTGCCATCAGTGATTTAGCGGGGGAGGATCAAGAGACCCAGTACTTC.